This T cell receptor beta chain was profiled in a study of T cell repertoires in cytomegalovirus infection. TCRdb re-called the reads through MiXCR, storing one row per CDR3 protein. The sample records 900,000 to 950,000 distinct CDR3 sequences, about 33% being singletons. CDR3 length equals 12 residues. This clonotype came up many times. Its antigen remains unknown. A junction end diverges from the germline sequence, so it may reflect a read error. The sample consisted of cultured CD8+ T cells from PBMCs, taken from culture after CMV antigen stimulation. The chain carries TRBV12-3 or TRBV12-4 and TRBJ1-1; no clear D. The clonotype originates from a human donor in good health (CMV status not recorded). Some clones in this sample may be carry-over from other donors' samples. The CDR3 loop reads CASSLAGTEAFF. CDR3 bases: TGTGCCAGCAGCTTAGCGGGCACTGAAGCTTTCTTT.